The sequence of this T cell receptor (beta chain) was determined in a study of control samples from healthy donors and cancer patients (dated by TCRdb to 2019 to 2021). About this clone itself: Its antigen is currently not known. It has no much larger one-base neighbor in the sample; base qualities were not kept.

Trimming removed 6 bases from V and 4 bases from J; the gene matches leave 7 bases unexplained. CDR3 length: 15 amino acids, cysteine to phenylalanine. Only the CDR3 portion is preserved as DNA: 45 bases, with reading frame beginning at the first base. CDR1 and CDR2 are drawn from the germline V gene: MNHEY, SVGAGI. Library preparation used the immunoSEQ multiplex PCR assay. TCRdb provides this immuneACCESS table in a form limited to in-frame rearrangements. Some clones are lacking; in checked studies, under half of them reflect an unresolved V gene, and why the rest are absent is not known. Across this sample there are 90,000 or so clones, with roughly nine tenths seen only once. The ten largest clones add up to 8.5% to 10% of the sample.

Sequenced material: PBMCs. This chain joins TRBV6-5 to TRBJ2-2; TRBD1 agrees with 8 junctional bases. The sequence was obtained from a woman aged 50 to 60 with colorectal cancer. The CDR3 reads CASSETGVATGELFF. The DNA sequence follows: TGTGCCAGCAGCGAGACAGGGGTTGCCACCGGGGAGCTGTTTTTT.